This T cell receptor beta chain was identified in a study of T cells in Graves' hyperthyroidism and ophthalmopathy (dated by TCRdb to about 2019). The study in broad terms: To identify TCR V-J signatures that set the groups apart, the researchers used a discovery cohort of approximately 98 patients, made up of 40 to 45 with Graves' ophthalmopathy and 57 with stable Graves' hyperthyroidism. Prospective prediction of ophthalmopathy was tested in an independent validation cohort of approximately 19 hyperthyroidism patients and 17 patients who later progressed to ophthalmopathy. After sampling, hyperthyroidism patients received methimazole starting at 30 mg daily, and ophthalmopathy patients received high-dose intravenous methylprednisolone. The roughly 100 discovery patients were divided at random into training and test sets in a 7:3 ratio. According to the paper, TCR Vbeta CDR3 sequencing was carried out on some 130 peripheral blood samples, which came from 40 to 45 ophthalmopathy, under 85 hyperthyroidism and about 17 progressor patients. The study also compared thyroid tissue and blood T-cell repertoires from about 6 Graves' hyperthyroidism patients. Here is what the overall study found, with its caveats: In validation, the model predicted progression to ophthalmopathy a median of roughly six months before onset, with roughly 70% sensitivity and about 72% specificity. No statistical method was used to set the sample size in advance, and investigators knew the group allocation. A 13 V-J signature model separated ophthalmopathy from stable hyperthyroidism, with about 90% sensitivity and roughly 84% specificity in cross-validation and 80%/75% in testing. Most expanded thyroid clonotypes (frequency above 0.001) were also detected in blood, a finding suggesting that blood repertoires may reflect thyroid immune responses.

This clonotype was observed a handful of times. This clone's antigen is unknown. Base quality data are lacking; no much larger clone is found one base away. Inclusive of the bounding cysteine and phenylalanine, the CDR3 is 11 residues long. The DNA shown is the 33-base CDR3, in frame from base 1. CDR1 is given as MNHEY and CDR2 as SVGAGI, both from the germline V gene. V sheds 2 bases and J sheds 11 bases, leaving 9 bases between their ends. Stable Graves' hyperthyroidism was defined as no progression to ophthalmopathy during 18 months of follow-up. Hyperthyroidism patients were newly diagnosed, had a disease duration of under 2 months, and were aged 18 to 65 years. Exclusion was applied to patients with uncontrolled infections, other autoimmune diseases, pregnancy or lactation. Clinical symptoms, serum thyroxine and TRAb, thyroid ultrasound, and orbital computed tomography formed the basis for the diagnoses. Total RNA was extracted with Trizol reagent, and quality was checked on an Agilent 2100 Bioanalyzer.

TCR beta CDR3 regions were amplified from RNA transcripts. The first round of RT-PCR for the TCR CDR3 was performed with the HTBI primer set and the Qiagen OneStep RT-PCR kit. Libraries were constructed in a second round of multiplex PCR, after which size selection and purification were carried out. Libraries were sequenced paired-end with 100 bp reads on an Illumina HiSeq2000. Under the source paper's analysis protocol: SOAPnuke was used to process the raw data, removing reads that contained adapters or uncalled bases, had a mean Phred below 15, or lacked an exact match to the constant primer or identifier. COPE v1.2.5 was used to merge the high-quality paired reads, and each unique nucleotide sequence was defined as a clonotype. Clonotypes were aligned to IMGT TRBV, TRBD and TRBJ reference segments using MiTCR v1.1. The analysis was restricted to V-J combinations with a frequency above 0.0001, which together covered roughly 99% of the repertoires. A TCS score was defined as the ratio between F50 (clonal expansion) and ExV (chaos), using BLOSUM62-based TCRdist between CDR3 peptides within each V-J. Welch's t-statistics and random forest reduced 450 to 600 V-J features to under 15, which were used in a naive Bayes classifier (R e1071). The raw public reads went through TCRdb reprocessing: fastp at Q25, MiXCR clone calling, in-frame beta chains kept. Rows with one shared CDR3 protein collapse into an entry with the most common genes and DNA. These V and J calls derive from TCRdb rather than the authors' analysis. Present in this sample are hundreds of thousands of distinct CDR3 sequences, around 45% of which were seen just once. About 7.9% of the sample comes from the top ten.

The rearranged segments are TRBV6-5 and TRBJ1-1; the D gene remains uncertain. Sequencing was done on a sample of peripheral blood or thyroid tissue (not recorded which). The receptor was derived from a woman between 18 and 29 years old with Graves' hyperthyroidism. Donor details come from another sample of the same person, matched by shared clones. The CDR3: CASSYQHRAFF. The DNA sequence follows: TGTGCCAGCAGTTACCAGCACCGGGCTTTCTTT.